A single T cell receptor beta chain is shown here with its context. Its antigen is unknown. The source of the sample is a study of T cell responses to AZD1222 COVID-19 vaccine. Findings and caveats of the study: Epitopes outside B.1.351 and B.1.1.7 mutated regions reportedly drew nearly half of spike TCRs. Repertoire sampling was restricted to post-peak T cell response timepoints. White British donors predominated, females outnumbered males, and clonal diversity was possibly underestimated. Spike regions recognized by vaccine-associated CD4 TCRs spanned the protein, led by 160-218 and 743-854.

The CDR3 spans 13 residues. Germline V gene data show CDR1 as LNHDA and CDR2 as SQIVND (reference sequence). V lost 10 bases, J lost 4 bases, and 4 bases stayed unmatched. Using immunoSEQ multiplex PCR, the repertoire was profiled, and TCRdb retains in-frame clones only, with some absent. The sample lists some 80,000 clones, about 87% seen once, with roughly 10% in the top ten. The starting material was peripheral blood, obtained 28 days after the second dose of the MenACWY control vaccine. The receptor was isolated from an adult who received the MenACWY meningococcal vaccine as a control. The chain employs TRBV19 and TRBJ2-3; TRBD1 agrees at 11 bases. CDR3 region: CATRTGGPDTQYF. The DNA for the CDR3 is TGTGCCACCAGGACAGGGGGCCCAGATACGCAGTATTTT. Full variable domain (missing parts from reference TRBV19 and TRBJ2-3): DGGITQSPKYLFRKEGQNVTLSCEQNLNHDAMYWYRQDPGQGLRLIYYSQIVNDFQKGDIAEGYSVSREKKESFPLTVTSAQKNPTAFYLCATRTGGPDTQYFGPGTRLTVL.